This T cell receptor (beta chain) was obtained from a study of CD8+ T cells in alopecia areata. Treatment specified: oral pan-JAK inhibitor, 5-10 mg twice daily. As the sequencing template, cDNA was produced by extracting RNA and reverse transcribing it. Clones were sequenced by immunoSEQ multiplex PCR, and TCRdb holds only the in-frame ones, with some missing. The data show hundreds of thousands of clones, around 64% seen once. About this clone itself: The antigen remains undetermined.

Whole-study results and caveats: Any link of baseline CD8+ expansion to response, resting on one nonresponder, remains uncertain.

Trimming cost V 6 bases and J 4 bases, with 12 bases left between them. Germline assignment: CDR1 MNHEY and CDR2 SMNVEV (reference sequence). The CDR3 is made up of 13 amino acids. This sequence was found in a human donor with alopecia areata. The chain combines TRBV27 with TRBJ1-1; D might be TRBD1 (5 bases). The sequenced sample was CD4+ T cells sorted from blood, obtained around week 53, from a patient treated with tofacitinib. The DNA for the CDR3 is TGTGCCAGCAGCTTTGGGGGGGGCACTGAAGCTTTCTTT. This gives the protein CASSFGGGTEAFF.